One sample yielded the 4 T cell receptor beta chains listed below, sequenced in a study of PD-1 blockade in mismatch repair-deficient tumors. The data were produced by immunoSEQ multiplex PCR, yet TCRdb's version contains in-frame clones alone and is incomplete. The table has about 66,000 clones, approximately 80% seen once; the top ten hold roughly 5.5%. The source was peripheral blood, collected 2 weeks after starting pembrolizumab. Source of these receptors: an adult with mismatch repair-deficient cancer.

The chain carries TRBV21-1 and TRBJ1-2. TRBV21-1 represents a pseudogene. CDR3 length equals 14 residues. CDR3 region: CASSKEGLHYGYTF. The CDR3 bases are TGTGCCAGCAGCAAAGAGGGACTACACTATGGCTACACCTTC.

The rearrangement links TRBV4-1 to TRBJ1-1; perhaps TRBD1 as D (5 bases). The germline V and J ends were trimmed by 8 bases and 1 base, with 14 bases remaining between them. Germline V lookup: CDR1 MGHRA, CDR2 YSYEKL. The CDR3 runs 14 residues. The CDR3 loop is CASRGFLRNTEAFF. As DNA, the CDR3 is TGCGCCAGCCGGGGGTTTTTGAGGAACACTGAAGCTTTCTTT.

The V call is TRBV6-5, the J call TRBJ1-2; D unclear. Germline CDR1 is MNHEY and CDR2 is SVGAGI. The CDR3 is 12 residues long. The ends were cut back, 4 bases at V and 4 bases at J, with 7 bases in the middle. CDR3 loop: CASSSDSYGYTF. The CDR3 DNA is TGTGCCAGCAGTTCGGACTCCTATGGCTACACCTTC.

V and J are TRBV7-2 and TRBJ2-1; TRBD1 might be the D (6 bases). CDR1 is SGHTA, CDR2 FQGNSA, per germline. V lost 0 bases to trimming and J lost 6 bases, with 9 bases between them. The CDR3 sequence is 14 residues long. The CDR3 DNA follows: TGTGCCAGCAGCTTAGCCCCGGACAGCAATGAGCAGTTCTTC. The encoded protein is CASSLAPDSNEQFF.